This entry describes one T cell receptor beta chain. Its antigen remains unidentified. The sample comes from a study of blood T cells in healthy people across ages. Points from the study as a whole: Aged donors had fewer naive CD4+ cells and lower diversity than long-lived donors. The fall in TCR beta diversity per million T cells was roughly linear with age.

It was with a sample-barcoded 5' primer and a J-beta primer mix that a second PCR of roughly 7 to 12 cycles was run. TCRdb independently ran MiXCR on the 5' RACE reads; one entry per CDR3 protein. This table holds under 1,000,000 distinct CDR3 sequences, 46% found once. The source is an elderly man in good health. What was sequenced was blood.

Here the CDR3 reads CASSQDRSSYEQYF. CDR3 DNA: TGTGCCAGCTCCCAGGACAGGAGCTCCTACGAGCAGTACTTC. This chain uses TRBV18 with TRBJ2-7, with 7 bases that match TRBD1. J was trimmed by 0 bases and V by 6 bases; bases with no gene match: 5. This CDR3 contains 14 residues. Looked up from germline, CDR1 is KGHSH and CDR2 is LQKENI.